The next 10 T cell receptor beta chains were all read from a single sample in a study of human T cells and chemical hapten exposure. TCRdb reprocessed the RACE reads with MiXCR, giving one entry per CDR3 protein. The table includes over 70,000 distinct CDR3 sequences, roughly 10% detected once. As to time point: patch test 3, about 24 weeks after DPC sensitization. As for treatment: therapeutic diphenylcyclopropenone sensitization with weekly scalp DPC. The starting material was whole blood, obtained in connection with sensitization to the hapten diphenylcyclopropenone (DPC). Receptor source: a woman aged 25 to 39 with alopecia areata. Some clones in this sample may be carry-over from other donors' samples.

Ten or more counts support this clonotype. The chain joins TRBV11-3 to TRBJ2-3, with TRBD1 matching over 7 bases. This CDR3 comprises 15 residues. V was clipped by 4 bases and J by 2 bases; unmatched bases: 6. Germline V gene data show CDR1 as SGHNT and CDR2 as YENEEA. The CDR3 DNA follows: TGTGCCAGCAGCTCCCGGACAGGAGTCACAGATACGCAGTATTTT. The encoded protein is CASSSRTGVTDTQYF.

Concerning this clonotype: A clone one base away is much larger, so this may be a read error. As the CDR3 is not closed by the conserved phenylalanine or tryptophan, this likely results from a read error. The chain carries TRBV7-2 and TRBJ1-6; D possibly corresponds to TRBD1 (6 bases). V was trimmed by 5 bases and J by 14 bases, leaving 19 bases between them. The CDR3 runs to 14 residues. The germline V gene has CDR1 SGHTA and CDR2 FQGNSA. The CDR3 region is CASSPAPGQFTLHL. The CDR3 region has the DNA TGTGCCAGCAGCCCCGCCCCCGGACAGTTCACCCTCCACCTT.

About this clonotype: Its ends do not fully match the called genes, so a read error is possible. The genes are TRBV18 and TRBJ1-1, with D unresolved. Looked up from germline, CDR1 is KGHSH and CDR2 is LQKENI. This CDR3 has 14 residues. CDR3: CASSTTDMNTEAFF. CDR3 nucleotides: TGTGCCAGCTCCACGACCGATATGAACACTGAAGCCTTCTTT.

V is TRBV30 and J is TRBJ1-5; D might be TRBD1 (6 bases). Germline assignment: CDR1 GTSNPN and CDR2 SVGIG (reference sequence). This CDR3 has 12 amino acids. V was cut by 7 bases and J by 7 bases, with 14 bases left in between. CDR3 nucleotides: TGTGCCTCAACAGGGTCCGGACAGCCCCAGCATTTT. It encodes CASTGSGQPQHF.

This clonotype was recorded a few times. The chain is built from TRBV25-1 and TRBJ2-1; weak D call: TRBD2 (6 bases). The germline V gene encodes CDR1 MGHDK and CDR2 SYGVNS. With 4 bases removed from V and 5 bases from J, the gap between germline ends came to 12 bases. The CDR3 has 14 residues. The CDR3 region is CASSAMDYHNEQFF. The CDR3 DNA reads TGTGCCAGCAGTGCCATGGACTACCACAATGAGCAGTTCTTC.

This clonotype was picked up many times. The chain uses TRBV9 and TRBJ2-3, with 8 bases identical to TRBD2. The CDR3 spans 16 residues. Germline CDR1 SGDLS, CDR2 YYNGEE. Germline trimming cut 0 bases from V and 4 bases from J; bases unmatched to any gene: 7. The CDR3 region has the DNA TGTGCCAGCAGCGTAGGGGGAGCGGGAGACCCAGATACGCAGTATTTT. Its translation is CASSVGGAGDPDTQYF.

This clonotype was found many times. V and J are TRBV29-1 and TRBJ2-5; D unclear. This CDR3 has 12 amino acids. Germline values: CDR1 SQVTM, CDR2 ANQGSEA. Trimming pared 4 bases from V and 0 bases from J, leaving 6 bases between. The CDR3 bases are TGCAGCGTTGGGGTGGACCAAGAGACCCAGTACTTC. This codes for CSVGVDQETQYF.

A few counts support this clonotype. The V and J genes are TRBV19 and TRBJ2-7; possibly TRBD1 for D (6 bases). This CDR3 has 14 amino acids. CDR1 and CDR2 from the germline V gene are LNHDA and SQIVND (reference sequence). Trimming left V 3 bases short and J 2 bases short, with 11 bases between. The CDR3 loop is CASSISGQPYEQYF. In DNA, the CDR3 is TGTGCCAGTAGTATTTCCGGACAGCCCTACGAGCAGTACTTC.

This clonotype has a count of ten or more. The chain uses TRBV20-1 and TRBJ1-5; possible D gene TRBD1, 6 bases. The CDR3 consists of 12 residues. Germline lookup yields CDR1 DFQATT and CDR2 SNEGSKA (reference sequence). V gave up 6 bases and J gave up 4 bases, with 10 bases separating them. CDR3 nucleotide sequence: TGCAGTGCAAAGGGGGGGAATCAGCCCCAGCATTTT. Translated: CSAKGGNQPQHF.

For the CDR3, the DNA is TGTGCCAGCAGCCAGGGCGCCTACGAGCAGTACTTC. Its translation: CASSQGAYEQYF. V gene TRBV28 combines with J gene TRBJ2-7; perhaps TRBD1 as D (5 bases). From germline, CDR1 is MDHEN and CDR2 SYDVKM. V was pared by 6 bases and J by 2 bases, with 8 bases between. The CDR3 sequence is 12 residues long.